This T cell receptor (beta chain) came from a study of cytomegalovirus exposure and HLA in healthy donors. Study-wide context: Some 85 million unique TCRs, all from HLA-typed donors, were included in an early release of the data. Study findings and constraints: In a later analysis, several top co-occurrence clusters appeared linked to parvovirus B19, influenza, CMV and Epstein-Barr virus. The study designated over 150 TCR beta chains cytomegalovirus-associated.

As to this clone: Its matching antigen is unknown.

PCR amplification relied on 60 Vbeta primers (plus 13 Jbeta primers). Generated by immunoSEQ multiplex PCR, the TCRdb table keeps only in-frame clones and is missing some. The repertoire holds around 180,000 clones, roughly 84% seen once, with around 0.24% in the top ten. Between the trimmed V and J ends, which lost 9 bases and 8 bases, there was a span of 13 bases. This CDR3 is built from 11 residues. Germline CDR1 MNHEY, CDR2 SVGAGI. The V and J genes are TRBV6-5 and TRBJ1-2; weak D call: TRBD1 (6 bases). The sequence came from a boy younger than 18 in good health and CMV-seronegative. Sample: PBMCs. CDR3 sequence: CASQGLGGYTF. The CDR3 nucleotides are TGTGCCAGTCAGGGGCTAGGGGGCTACACCTTC.